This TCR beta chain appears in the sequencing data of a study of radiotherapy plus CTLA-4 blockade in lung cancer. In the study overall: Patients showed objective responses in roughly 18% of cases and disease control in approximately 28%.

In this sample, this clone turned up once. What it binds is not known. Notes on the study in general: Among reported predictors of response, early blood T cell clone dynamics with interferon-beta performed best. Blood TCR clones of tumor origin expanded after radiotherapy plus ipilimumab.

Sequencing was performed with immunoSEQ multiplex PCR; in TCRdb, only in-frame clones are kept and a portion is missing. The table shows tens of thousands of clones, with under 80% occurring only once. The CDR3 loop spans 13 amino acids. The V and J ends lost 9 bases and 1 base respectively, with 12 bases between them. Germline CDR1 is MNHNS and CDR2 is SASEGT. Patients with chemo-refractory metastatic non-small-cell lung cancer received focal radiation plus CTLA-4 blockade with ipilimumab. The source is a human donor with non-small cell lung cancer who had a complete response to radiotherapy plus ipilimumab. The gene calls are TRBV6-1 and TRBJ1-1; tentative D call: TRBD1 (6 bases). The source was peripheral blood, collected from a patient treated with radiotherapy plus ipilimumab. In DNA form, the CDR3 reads TGTGCCAGTGAGGGGGATTGGAACACTGAAGCTTTCTTT. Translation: CASEGDWNTEAFF.